This TCR beta chain was identified in a study of blood T cell repertoires in COVID-19. Study as a whole: Samples came from the United States, Italy and Spain, spanning acute and convalescent COVID-19. PBMCs, B-cell-depleted T cells, or T cells provided the cDNA or gDNA that made up the material.

This CDR3 contains 19 residues. Repertoires were generated with immunoSEQ multiplex PCR, while TCRdb's copy carries only in-frame clones and drops some. The table records a few hundred thousand clones, approximately 86% of them present only once. Sequencing used peripheral blood. This receptor was identified in an older woman with active or convalescent COVID-19. This chain connects TRBV21-1 to TRBJ2-3; the table names TRBD1, a call not compared with the DNA. TRBV21-1 is deemed a pseudogene. This chain's CDR3 is CASSKDAGTPSSSTDTQYF. Written as DNA, the CDR3 is TGTGCCAGCAGCAAAGACGCCGGGACACCATCCTCTAGCACAGATACGCAGTATTTT.